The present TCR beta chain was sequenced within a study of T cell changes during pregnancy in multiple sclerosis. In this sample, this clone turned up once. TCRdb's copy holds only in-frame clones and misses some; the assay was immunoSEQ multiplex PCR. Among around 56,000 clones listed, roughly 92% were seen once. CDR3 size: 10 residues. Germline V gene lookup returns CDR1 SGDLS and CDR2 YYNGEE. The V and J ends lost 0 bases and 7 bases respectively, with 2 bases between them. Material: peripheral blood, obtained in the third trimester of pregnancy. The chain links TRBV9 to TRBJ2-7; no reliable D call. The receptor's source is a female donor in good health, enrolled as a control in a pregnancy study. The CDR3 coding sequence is TGTGCCAGCAGCGTAGCGGAGCAGTACTTC. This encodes CASSVAEQYF.